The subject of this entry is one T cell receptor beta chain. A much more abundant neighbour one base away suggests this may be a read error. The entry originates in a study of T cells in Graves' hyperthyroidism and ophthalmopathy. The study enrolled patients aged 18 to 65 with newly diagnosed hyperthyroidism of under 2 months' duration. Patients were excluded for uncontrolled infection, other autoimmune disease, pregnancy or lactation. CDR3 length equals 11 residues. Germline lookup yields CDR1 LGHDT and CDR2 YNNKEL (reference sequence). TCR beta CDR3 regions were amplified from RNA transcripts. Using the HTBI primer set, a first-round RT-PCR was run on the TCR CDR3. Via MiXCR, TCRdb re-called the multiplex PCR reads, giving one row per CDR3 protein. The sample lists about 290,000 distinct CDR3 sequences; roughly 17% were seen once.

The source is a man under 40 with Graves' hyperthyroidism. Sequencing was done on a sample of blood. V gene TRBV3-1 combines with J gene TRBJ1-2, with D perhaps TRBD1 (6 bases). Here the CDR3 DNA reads TGTGCCAGCAGCCAAGAGGGGGGCTTCACCTTC. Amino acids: CASSQEGGFTF.